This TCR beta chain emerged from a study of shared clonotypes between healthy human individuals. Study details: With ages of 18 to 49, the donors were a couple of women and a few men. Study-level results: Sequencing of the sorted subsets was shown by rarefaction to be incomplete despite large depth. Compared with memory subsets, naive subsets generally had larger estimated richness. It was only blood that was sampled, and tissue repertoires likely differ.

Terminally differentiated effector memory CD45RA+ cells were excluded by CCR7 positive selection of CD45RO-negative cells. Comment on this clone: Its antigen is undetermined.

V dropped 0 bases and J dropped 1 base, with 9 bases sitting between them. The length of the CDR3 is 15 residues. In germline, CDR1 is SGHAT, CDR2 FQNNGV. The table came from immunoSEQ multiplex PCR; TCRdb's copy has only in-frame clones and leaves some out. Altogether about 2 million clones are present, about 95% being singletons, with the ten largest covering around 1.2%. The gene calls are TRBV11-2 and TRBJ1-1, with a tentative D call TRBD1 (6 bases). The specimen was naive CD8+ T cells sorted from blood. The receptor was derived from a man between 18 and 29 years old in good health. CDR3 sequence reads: CASSLEYRANTEAFF. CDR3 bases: TGTGCCAGCAGCTTAGAATACAGGGCGAACACTGAAGCTTTCTTT. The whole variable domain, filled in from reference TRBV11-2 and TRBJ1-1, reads EAGVAQSPRYKIIEKRQSVAFWCNPISGHATLYWYQQILGQGPKLLIQFQNNGVVDDSQLPKDRFSAERLKGVDSTLKIQPAKLEDSAVYLCASSLEYRANTEAFFGQGTRLTVV.